This TCR beta chain emerged from a study of T cells in Graves' hyperthyroidism and ophthalmopathy. Findings and caveats of the study: Prediction of ophthalmopathy progression came a median around 6.5 months pre-onset.

RNA transcripts provided the source from which TCR beta CDR3 regions were amplified. First-round RT-PCR targeting the TCR CDR3 was performed with the HTBI primer set. TCRdb re-derived calls from the multiplex PCR reads in MiXCR, one entry per CDR3 protein. The table records 45,000 or so distinct CDR3 sequences, roughly 49% of them present only once. Concerning this clonotype: Its antigen is unknown.

Uncontrolled infection, other autoimmune disease, pregnancy or lactation led to exclusion. The diagnostic basis comprised clinical symptoms, serum thyroxine and TRAb, thyroid ultrasound and orbital computed tomography. CDR3 length: 14 residues. Trimming pared 6 bases from V and 8 bases from J, leaving 14 bases between. The germline V gene has CDR1 ENHRY and CDR2 SYGVKD. What was sequenced was peripheral blood or thyroid tissue (not recorded which). The chain links TRBV10-3 to TRBJ2-6, with a possible D match to TRBD1 (6 bases). The clonotype originates from a woman aged 45-65 years with Graves' hyperthyroidism. The DNA for the CDR3 is TGTGCCATCAGGGCCGCAGGGGAGACCAACGTCCTGACTTTC. It is translated as CAIRAAGETNVLTF.